The 8 T cell receptor beta chains reported below all come from one sample, sequenced in a study of shared clonotypes between healthy human individuals. Sequencing was performed with immunoSEQ multiplex PCR; in TCRdb, only in-frame clones are kept and a portion is missing. The sample records roughly 1,800,000 clones, less than 95% being singletons. It was CD45RO-negative cells, positively selected for CCR7, that made up naive CD8 cells, with terminally differentiated effector memory CD45RA+ cells excluded. Sequencing was done on a sample of naive CD8+ T cells sorted from blood. Receptors originate from a man between 18 and 35 years old in good health.

V is TRBV4-1 and J is TRBJ2-1, with TRBD2 matching over 9 bases. CDR3 length: 18 amino acids. V dropped 2 bases and J dropped 7; count of bases not matched to a gene: 15. The germline CDR1 and CDR2 sequences are MGHRA and YSYEKL. CDR3 loop: CASSQRVSREGPRNEQFF. As DNA, the CDR3 is TGCGCCAGCAGCCAAAGGGTCTCGCGGGAGGGCCCTCGGAATGAGCAGTTCTTC.

This chain links TRBV28 with TRBJ2-3; possible D gene TRBD2, 5 bases. This CDR3 spans 14 amino acids. The germline V gene encodes CDR1 MDHEN and CDR2 SYDVKM. V was pared by 4 bases and J by 0 bases, with 8 bases between. Written as DNA, the CDR3 is TGTGCCAGCAGTTATACGGGAAGCACAGATACGCAGTATTTT. Translation gives CASSYTGSTDTQYF.

CDR3 sequence: CASSPPSGAVPLEQYF. For the CDR3, the DNA is TGTGCCAGCAGCCCCCCCTCGGGCGCGGTACCCCTAGAGCAGTACTTC. V and J are TRBV5-6 and TRBJ2-7; no definite D call. Germline V gene lookup returns CDR1 SGHDT and CDR2 YYEEEE. Trimming shortened V by 4 bases and J by 7 bases, and 24 bases separated the two germline ends. This CDR3 has 16 residues. The full variable domain, in which reference TRBV5-6 and TRBJ2-7 provide the parts outside the CDR3, is DAGVTQSPTHLIKTRGQQVTLRCSPKSGHDTVSWYQQALGQGPQFIFQYYEEEERQRGNFPDRFSGHQFPNYSSELNVNALLLGDSALYLCASSPPSGAVPLEQYFGPGTRLTVT.

The CDR3 sequence: CASSRITGTIDEKLFF. The CDR3 DNA sequence: TGTGCCAGCAGTCGAATCACCGGGACAATAGATGAAAAACTGTTTTTT. The V call is TRBV27, the J call TRBJ1-4; possible D gene TRBD1, 6 bases. The CDR3 extends over 16 amino acids. Trimming stripped 5 bases from V and 6 bases from J, with 19 bases between. The V gene's germline CDR1 is MNHEY and CDR2 SMNVEV (reference sequence).

The chain carries TRBV21-1 and TRBJ2-6. TRBV21-1 is a listed pseudogene. The CDR3 has 16 amino acids. The DNA of the CDR3 is TGTGCCAGCAGCAAGGCGGACCGCTCTGGGGCCAACGTCCTGACTTTC. This sequence encodes CASSKADRSGANVLTF.

Points on this clone: This sample also contains other DNA sequences that code for the same CDR3. The rearrangement links TRBV27 to TRBJ1-3; 8 bases agree with TRBD1. With 2 bases clipped from V and 0 bases from J, the junction kept 0 bases outside the gene matches. CDR3 length: 15 residues. Germline CDR1 MNHEY, CDR2 SMNVEV (reference sequence). CDR3 sequence: CASSLDRGSGNTIYF. CDR3 in DNA: TGTGCCAGCAGTTTAGACAGGGGCTCTGGAAACACCATATATTTT.

The V call is TRBV2, the J call TRBJ1-1; D possibly corresponds to TRBD1 (6 bases). Per the germline V gene, CDR1 is SNHLY and CDR2 is FYNNEI. The V end lost 3 bases, the J end lost 7 bases, and 15 bases lay between the germline ends. This CDR3 contains 14 residues. This CDR3 reads CASSEIGTLFEAFF. The CDR3 DNA reads as TGTGCCAGCAGTGAGATCGGGACATTGTTTGAAGCTTTCTTT.

The chain links TRBV7-8 to TRBJ1-1; no clear D. Trimming cost V 1 base and J 5 bases, with 11 bases left between them. The germline V gene has CDR1 SGHVS and CDR2 FQNEAQ. The CDR3 contains 14 residues. The CDR3: CASSLGGRGTEAFF. In nucleotides, the CDR3 is TGTGCCAGCAGCTTAGGAGGTAGAGGGACTGAAGCTTTCTTT.